A selection of T cell receptor beta chains follows, all from one sample in a study of shared clonotypes between healthy human individuals. TCRdb keeps only in-frame clones here, not all; method: immunoSEQ multiplex PCR. The table has some 2,100,000 clones, nearly 97% seen once. Material for sequencing was naive CD4+ T cells sorted from blood. Receptors were obtained from a man younger than 35 in good health. Each CDR3 is given with its conserved first and last residue. A D gene is named only where the DNA matches it firmly. Some rows have no size entry. The others give once, few or many, or a class for an expanded clone.

CDR3aa: CASSLDESANQPQHF; CDR3nt: TGTGCCAGCAGCTTAGATGAGTCAGCAAATCAGCCCCAGCATTTT; abundance: .; v_gene: TRBV7-8; d_gene: .; len: 15; j_gene: TRBJ1-5
CDR3aa: CASSYTGNYGYTF; CDR3nt: TGTGCCAGCAGCTACACAGGGAACTATGGCTACACCTTC; abundance: once; v_gene: TRBV5-6; d_gene: .; len: 13; j_gene: TRBJ1-2
CDR3aa: CASSDPSKGQIYNEQFF; CDR3nt: TGTGCCAGCAGTGACCCCTCCAAAGGCCAGATATACAATGAGCAGTTCTTC; abundance: once; v_gene: TRBV25-1; d_gene: .; len: 17; j_gene: TRBJ2-1
CDR3aa: CSVGGKRTGGSEAFF; CDR3nt: TGCAGCGTTGGTGGAAAAAGGACAGGGGGCTCTGAAGCTTTCTTT; abundance: once; v_gene: TRBV29-1; d_gene: TRBD1; len: 15; j_gene: TRBJ1-1
CDR3aa: CAISGTGYEQYF; CDR3nt: TGTGCCATCAGCGGGACAGGCTACGAGCAGTACTTC; abundance: few; v_gene: TRBV10-3; d_gene: TRBD1; len: 12; j_gene: TRBJ2-7
CDR3aa: CSASLKEKLFF; CDR3nt: TGCAGTGCTAGCCTTAAGGAAAAACTGTTTTTT; abundance: .; v_gene: TRBV20-1; d_gene: .; len: 11; j_gene: TRBJ1-4
CDR3aa: CSQRSFNGYTF; CDR3nt: TGCAGTCAGAGGAGCTTCAATGGCTACACCTTC; abundance: .; v_gene: TRBV20-1; d_gene: .; len: 11; j_gene: TRBJ1-2
CDR3aa: CSVGLGTYEQYF; CDR3nt: TGCAGCGTTGGACTAGGAACCTACGAGCAGTACTTC; abundance: .; v_gene: TRBV29-1; d_gene: .; len: 12; j_gene: TRBJ2-7
CDR3aa: CASSLVNSVEQYF; CDR3nt: TGTGCCAGCAGCTTAGTGAATAGCGTCGAGCAGTACTTC; abundance: once; v_gene: TRBV7-2; d_gene: .; len: 13; j_gene: TRBJ2-7
CDR3aa: CASNRPLLAGTDNEQFF; CDR3nt: TGTGCCAGTAACCGGCCCCTACTAGCGGGAACCGACAATGAGCAGTTCTTC; abundance: .; v_gene: TRBV9; d_gene: TRBD2; len: 17; j_gene: TRBJ2-1
CDR3aa: CASSAVTGRSGNTIYF; CDR3nt: TGCGCCAGCAGCGCGGTGACAGGGAGGTCTGGAAACACCATATATTTT; abundance: once; v_gene: TRBV4-3; d_gene: TRBD1; len: 16; j_gene: TRBJ1-3
CDR3aa: CASTPGQTYEQYF; CDR3nt: TGTGCCAGCACGCCTGGGCAGACATACGAGCAGTACTTC; abundance: once; v_gene: TRBV28; d_gene: .; len: 13; j_gene: TRBJ2-7
CDR3aa: CASSGDGITDTQYF; CDR3nt: TGTGCCAGCAGCGGCGATGGGATCACAGATACGCAGTATTTT; abundance: .; v_gene: TRBV9; d_gene: .; len: 14; j_gene: TRBJ2-3
CDR3aa: CASSPSNRGGNQPQHF; CDR3nt: TGTGCCAGCAGCCCAAGTAACCGGGGAGGCAATCAGCCCCAGCATTTT; abundance: .; v_gene: TRBV28; d_gene: .; len: 16; j_gene: TRBJ1-5
CDR3aa: CASSAGQGVRETQYF; CDR3nt: TGTGCCAGCAGCGCCGGACAGGGAGTACGGGAGACCCAGTACTTC; abundance: .; v_gene: TRBV11-3; d_gene: TRBD1; len: 15; j_gene: TRBJ2-5
CDR3aa: CASSNDRESNYGYTF; CDR3nt: TGTGCCAGCAGTAACGACAGGGAGTCTAACTATGGCTACACCTTC; abundance: .; v_gene: TRBV6-6; d_gene: TRBD1; len: 15; j_gene: TRBJ1-2
CDR3aa: CASSLGSHLNYGYTF; CDR3nt: TGCGCCAGCAGCTTAGGAAGCCACCTTAACTATGGCTACACCTTC; abundance: .; v_gene: TRBV5-1; d_gene: .; len: 15; j_gene: TRBJ1-2
CDR3aa: CASSPTTGIYEQYF; CDR3nt: TGTGCCAGCTCACCGACGACAGGAATCTACGAGCAGTACTTC; abundance: .; v_gene: TRBV18; d_gene: .; len: 14; j_gene: TRBJ2-7
CDR3aa: CASSITGTGQETQYF; CDR3nt: TGTGCCAGCAGCATCACCGGGACAGGCCAAGAGACCCAGTACTTC; abundance: once; v_gene: TRBV5-4; d_gene: TRBD1; len: 15; j_gene: TRBJ2-5
CDR3aa: CASGRTDYSPLHF; CDR3nt: TGTGCCAGCGGCCGGACAGATTATTCACCCCTCCACTTT; abundance: few; v_gene: TRBV27; d_gene: .; len: 13; j_gene: TRBJ1-6
CDR3aa: CAGSGGEAFF; CDR3nt: TGTGCCGGAAGTGGAGGGGAAGCTTTCTTT; abundance: .; v_gene: TRBV19; d_gene: .; len: 10; j_gene: TRBJ1-1
CDR3aa: CSTDGIQGAFF; CDR3nt: TGCAGCACAGACGGTATCCAGGGAGCTTTCTTT; abundance: once; v_gene: TRBV29-1; d_gene: .; len: 11; j_gene: TRBJ1-1
CDR3aa: CASSLGTQGYSNQPQHF; CDR3nt: TGTGCCAGCAGCTTAGGAACACAGGGATATAGCAATCAGCCCCAGCATTTT; abundance: .; v_gene: TRBV7-2; d_gene: .; len: 17; j_gene: TRBJ1-5
CDR3aa: CASSLRPEGTEAFF; CDR3nt: TGTGCCAGCAGCTTACGGCCCGAGGGCACTGAAGCTTTCTTT; abundance: .; v_gene: TRBV11-3; d_gene: .; len: 14; j_gene: TRBJ1-1
CDR3aa: CASSYRGTAGNTIYF; CDR3nt: TGTGCCAGCAGTTACAGGGGGACCGCCGGGAACACCATATATTTT; abundance: .; v_gene: TRBV6-6; d_gene: .; len: 15; j_gene: TRBJ1-3
CDR3aa: CASSQDWGQGGGNEQFF; CDR3nt: TGCGCCAGCAGCCAAGATTGGGGACAGGGTGGTGGCAATGAGCAGTTCTTC; abundance: .; v_gene: TRBV4-1; d_gene: TRBD1; len: 17; j_gene: TRBJ2-1
CDR3aa: CASSSPDRGGREQYF; CDR3nt: TGTGCCAGCAGTTCCCCGGACAGGGGAGGGCGCGAGCAGTACTTC; abundance: .; v_gene: TRBV6-6; d_gene: TRBD1; len: 15; j_gene: TRBJ2-7
CDR3aa: CATSREGGGSSPLHF; CDR3nt: TGTGCCACCAGCAGAGAAGGCGGTGGAAGTTCACCCCTCCACTTT; abundance: .; v_gene: TRBV15; d_gene: .; len: 15; j_gene: TRBJ1-6
CDR3aa: CASTPTSGRMSTGELFF; CDR3nt: TGTGCCAGCACTCCGACTAGCGGGAGAATGAGCACCGGGGAGCTGTTTTTT; abundance: .; v_gene: TRBV19; d_gene: TRBD2; len: 17; j_gene: TRBJ2-2
CDR3aa: CASSPDTNYGYTF; CDR3nt: TGCGCCAGCAGCCCGGACACTAACTATGGCTACACCTTC; abundance: .; v_gene: TRBV5-1; d_gene: .; len: 13; j_gene: TRBJ1-2
CDR3aa: CASSFRGQGPYEQYF; CDR3nt: TGTGCCAGCAGTTTTCGGGGACAGGGTCCTTACGAGCAGTACTTC; abundance: .; v_gene: TRBV27; d_gene: TRBD1; len: 15; j_gene: TRBJ2-7
CDR3aa: CASSPGTPVYNEQFF; CDR3nt: TGTGCCAGCAGCCCCGGGACTCCGGTCTACAATGAGCAGTTCTTC; abundance: .; v_gene: TRBV9; d_gene: .; len: 15; j_gene: TRBJ2-1
CDR3aa: CASSQGTGGRGTEAFF; CDR3nt: TGCGCCAGCAGCCAAGGGACAGGGGGCAGGGGCACTGAAGCTTTCTTT; abundance: .; v_gene: TRBV4-1; d_gene: TRBD1; len: 16; j_gene: TRBJ1-1
CDR3aa: CASVRPGRVEYEQYF; CDR3nt: TGTGCTAGTGTTCGACCGGGCAGGGTGGAATACGAGCAGTACTTC; abundance: .; v_gene: TRBV12-5; d_gene: .; len: 15; j_gene: TRBJ2-7
CDR3aa: CASSLLDGNTIYF; CDR3nt: TGTGCCAGCAGCTTATTGGATGGAAACACCATATATTTT; abundance: .; v_gene: TRBV7-2; d_gene: .; len: 13; j_gene: TRBJ1-3
CDR3aa: CASSVGLGTEAFF; CDR3nt: TGTGCCAGCAGTGTGGGACTGGGCACTGAAGCTTTCTTT; abundance: few; v_gene: TRBV25-1; d_gene: .; len: 13; j_gene: TRBJ1-1
CDR3aa: CASSSLSPLHF; CDR3nt: TGTGCCAGCTCCAGTCTTTCACCCCTCCACTTT; abundance: .; v_gene: TRBV6-1; d_gene: .; len: 11; j_gene: TRBJ1-6
CDR3aa: CASSYPELNYGYTF; CDR3nt: TGTGCCAGCAGTTATCCAGAACTTAACTATGGCTACACCTTC; abundance: .; v_gene: TRBV28; d_gene: .; len: 14; j_gene: TRBJ1-2
CDR3aa: CASSRGQGTVQETQYF; CDR3nt: TGTGCCAGCAGCCGGGGACAGGGCACCGTACAAGAGACCCAGTACTTC; abundance: .; v_gene: TRBV7-9; d_gene: TRBD1; len: 16; j_gene: TRBJ2-5
CDR3aa: CATFGGAYGYTF; CDR3nt: TGTGCCACCTTCGGGGGGGCATATGGCTACACCTTC; abundance: .; v_gene: TRBV6-1; d_gene: .; len: 12; j_gene: TRBJ1-2
CDR3aa: CASSQETSGAPYNEQFF; CDR3nt: TGTGCCAGCAGCCAAGAAACTAGCGGGGCTCCTTACAATGAGCAGTTCTTC; abundance: .; v_gene: TRBV4-2; d_gene: TRBD2; len: 17; j_gene: TRBJ2-1
CDR3aa: CASSQSGVPYEQYF; CDR3nt: TGTGCCAGCAGCCAAAGCGGGGTTCCCTACGAGCAGTACTTC; abundance: .; v_gene: TRBV5-4; d_gene: TRBD2; len: 14; j_gene: TRBJ2-7
CDR3aa: CASSPRGRETQYF; CDR3nt: TGTGCCAGCAGCCCTAGGGGGCGAGAGACCCAGTACTTC; abundance: .; v_gene: TRBV7-9; d_gene: TRBD1; len: 13; j_gene: TRBJ2-5
CDR3aa: CASSPQGNEQFF; CDR3nt: TGCGCCAGCAGCCCCCAAGGCAATGAGCAGTTCTTC; abundance: .; v_gene: TRBV5-1; d_gene: .; len: 12; j_gene: TRBJ2-1
CDR3aa: CASSYRWGSKDGYTF; CDR3nt: TGTGCCAGCAGCTACAGGTGGGGCTCAAAGGATGGCTACACCTTC; abundance: .; v_gene: TRBV7-2; d_gene: .; len: 15; j_gene: TRBJ1-2
CDR3aa: CASSSPIPVKGYNTDTQYF; CDR3nt: TGTGCCAGCAGTTCCCCCATCCCTGTTAAGGGCTACAACACAGATACGCAGTATTTT; abundance: .; v_gene: TRBV27; d_gene: .; len: 19; j_gene: TRBJ2-3
CDR3aa: CASSSSGVYEQFF; CDR3nt: TGTGCCAGCAGCTCGTCAGGGGTCTATGAGCAGTTCTTC; abundance: .; v_gene: TRBV7-9; d_gene: .; len: 13; j_gene: TRBJ2-1
CDR3aa: CARRQVIFSGANVLTF; CDR3nt: TGTGCCAGAAGACAGGTCATTTTCTCTGGGGCCAACGTCCTGACTTTC; abundance: .; v_gene: TRBV6-7; d_gene: .; len: 16; j_gene: TRBJ2-6
CDR3aa: CASSPGGSRNTIYF; CDR3nt: TGTGCCAGCTCACCCGGTGGATCGAGAAACACCATATATTTT; abundance: .; v_gene: TRBV18; d_gene: .; len: 14; j_gene: TRBJ1-3
CDR3aa: CAISASTGRETQYF; CDR3nt: TGTGCCATCAGTGCGTCTACTGGACGGGAGACCCAGTACTTC; abundance: .; v_gene: TRBV10-3; d_gene: .; len: 14; j_gene: TRBJ2-5
CDR3aa: CASSLEGAGRFSYEQYF; CDR3nt: TGTGCCAGCAGCTTAGAAGGGGCAGGGCGTTTCTCCTACGAGCAGTACTTC; abundance: .; v_gene: TRBV11-3; d_gene: .; len: 17; j_gene: TRBJ2-7
CDR3aa: CASSVGWVGSPLHF; CDR3nt: TGTGCCAGCAGCGTAGGGTGGGTAGGTTCACCCCTCCACTTT; abundance: .; v_gene: TRBV9; d_gene: .; len: 14; j_gene: TRBJ1-6
CDR3aa: CASSIAGIGYNEQFF; CDR3nt: TGCGCCAGCAGTATAGCGGGAATCGGTTACAATGAGCAGTTCTTC; abundance: .; v_gene: TRBV10-1; d_gene: TRBD2; len: 15; j_gene: TRBJ2-1
CDR3aa: CASSTSRTGNNQPQHF; CDR3nt: TGTGCCAGTAGTACGTCGCGGACAGGAAACAATCAGCCCCAGCATTTT; abundance: few; v_gene: TRBV19; d_gene: TRBD1; len: 16; j_gene: TRBJ1-5
CDR3aa: CASSFKSSSIDEQFF; CDR3nt: TGTGCCAGCAGCTTTAAAAGCTCCTCTATTGATGAGCAGTTCTTC; abundance: once; v_gene: TRBV5-4; d_gene: .; len: 15; j_gene: TRBJ2-1